The 30 T cell receptor beta chains given below trace back to one sample, sequenced in a study of breast tumors, draining lymph nodes, adjacent tissues. Samples came from axillary lymph nodes draining the breast cancer. Each CDR3 protein is one row after TCRdb ran MiXCR on the multiplex PCR reads. Among about 300,000 distinct CDR3 sequences listed, over 25% were seen once. The sequenced material came from axillary lymph node tissue. The receptors derive from a female donor with breast cancer. Some clones in this sample may be carry-over from other donors' samples.

This clonotype was observed many times. The chain recombines TRBV5-1 with TRBJ2-3; D is unclear. Per germline, CDR1 SGHRS and CDR2 YFSETQ. Trimming shortened V by 4 bases and J by 2 bases, and 23 bases separated the two germline ends. The CDR3 has 18 amino acids. The CDR3: CASSQTPEPTNDTDTQYF. CDR3 DNA sequence: TGCGCCAGCAGCCAAACGCCCGAACCTACTAACGACACAGATACGCAGTATTTT.

This clonotype was detected many times. The chain uses TRBV12-3 or TRBV12-4 and TRBJ2-2, with D perhaps matching TRBD1 (6 bases). This CDR3 is built from 14 residues. Trimming shortened V by 7 bases and J by 6 bases, and 15 bases separated the two germline ends. CDR3 bases: TGTGCCAGCATAGGACAGACAGACGCCGGGGAGCTGTTTTTT. Translation gives CASIGQTDAGELFF.

In this sample, this clonotype turned up many times. The chain has TRBV7-2 and TRBJ2-7; 9 bases align to TRBD2. V lost 5 bases, J lost 6 bases, and 8 bases stayed unmatched. Germline V gene sequence: CDR1 SGHTA, CDR2 FQGNSA. The CDR3 is 14 amino acids. The CDR3 region has the DNA TGTGCCAGCAGCGCCTTAGCGGGAGTAAGCGAGCAGTACTTC. It yields the protein CASSALAGVSEQYF.

This clonotype was detected once. The chain couples TRBV7-3 to TRBJ1-2, with 9 bases matching TRBD1. Germline V gene sequence: CDR1 SGHTA, CDR2 FQGTGA. The CDR3 is made up of 17 amino acids. V trimming: 2 bases; J trimming: 9 bases; junction bases outside the gene matches: 16. Here the CDR3 reads CASSLLCIRDRDRRYTF. CDR3 bases: TGTGCCAGCAGCTTATTATGCATCCGGGACAGGGATCGTCGCTACACCTTC.

This clonotype has a count of ten or more. This chain joins TRBV7-2 and TRBJ2-3; D ambiguous. The CDR3 extends over 13 amino acids. Germline CDR1 is SGHTA and CDR2 is FQGNSA. Trimming left V 6 bases short and J 4 bases short, with 11 bases between. CDR3 amino acids: CASRAVMSDTQYF. In DNA, the CDR3 is TGTGCCAGCAGGGCAGTGATGTCAGATACGCAGTATTTT.

V gene TRBV19 combines with J gene TRBJ1-6; 8 nucleotides match TRBD1. The CDR3 sequence is 18 residues long. Germline CDR1 LNHDA, CDR2 SQIVND (reference sequence). V shed 6 bases, J shed 0 bases, and the junction held 10 bases outside the gene matches. The CDR3, as DNA: TGTGCCAGTAGCCGGACAGGGCAACGAAGCTCCTATAATTCACCCCTCCACTTT. It encodes CASSRTGQRSSYNSPLHF. Based on the CDR3 plus reference TRBV19 and TRBJ1-6, the full variable domain is DGGITQSPKYLFRKEGQNVTLSCEQNLNHDAMYWYRQDPGQGLRLIYYSQIVNDFQKGDIAEGYSVSREKKESFPLTVTSAQKNPTAFYLCASSRTGQRSSYNSPLHFGNGTRLTVT.

This clonotype was found many times. The chain has TRBV4-1 and TRBJ2-3, with 9 bases aligning to TRBD2. Germline V gene lookup returns CDR1 MGHRA and CDR2 YSYEKL. V lost 0 bases to trimming and J lost 2 bases; unmatched junction nucleotides: 6. This CDR3 comprises 17 residues. This CDR3 is CASSQDSTSGDTDTQYF. The CDR3 DNA reads as TGCGCCAGCAGCCAAGATTCGACTAGCGGAGACACAGATACGCAGTATTTT.

This clonotype has a count of ten or more. This rearrangement joins TRBV10-3 to TRBJ1-4; 7 bases agree with TRBD1. This CDR3 is 17 amino acids long. Germline CDR1 is ENHRY and CDR2 is SYGVKD. Trimming at V came to 10 bases and at J to 3 bases, leaving 17 bases not matched to a gene. CDR3 DNA: TGTGCCACATCTTACACAGGGGTAAAGGCCCCTAATGAAAAACTGTTTTTT. It yields the protein CATSYTGVKAPNEKLFF.

The chain couples TRBV6-1 to TRBJ2-1; a possible D gene is TRBD1 (5 bases). The germline V and J ends were trimmed by 5 bases and 8 bases, with 19 bases remaining between them. The V gene's germline CDR1 is MNHNS and CDR2 SASEGT. This CDR3 contains 15 residues. The DNA of the CDR3 is TGTGCCAGCAGTTATTTTGGCTCCCAGGGCGATGAGCAGTTCTTC. Amino acid sequence: CASSYFGSQGDEQFF.

This clonotype appeared many times. The J gene is TRBJ2-2, the V gene TRBV20-1; D ambiguous. CDR1 and CDR2 (germline): DFQATT, SNEGSKA (reference sequence). The length of the CDR3 is 14 residues. Trimming cost V 2 bases and J 1 base, with 8 bases left between them. CDR3 region: CSARPPKNTGELFF. In DNA form, the CDR3 reads TGCAGTGCTAGACCCCCAAAGAACACCGGGGAGCTGTTTTTT.

The chain links TRBV2 to TRBJ1-3, with TRBD1 matching 7 bases. J was trimmed by 0 bases and V by 3 bases; bases with no gene match: 5. Germline CDR1 and CDR2: SNHLY and FYNNEI. The length of the CDR3 is 16 residues. The chain's CDR3 is CASSDRGTNSGNTIYF. The CDR3 DNA sequence: TGTGCCAGCAGTGACAGGGGGACAAACTCTGGAAACACCATATATTTT.

This clonotype was counted many times. CDR3 bases: TGTGCCAGCAGCTTAAGGGCTAGCGGGATCATCTCCTACGAGCAGTACTTC. It yields the protein CASSLRASGIISYEQYF. J is TRBJ2-7 and V is TRBV11-1, with TRBD2 matching 9 bases. V was clipped by 2 bases and J by 0 bases; unmatched bases: 8. Germline-derived CDR1 and CDR2 are SGHAT and FQDESV (reference sequence). The CDR3 loop spans 17 amino acids. Drawing the rest from reference TRBV11-1 and TRBJ2-7, the complete variable domain is EAEVAQSPRYKITEKSQAVAFWCDPISGHATLYWYRQILGQGPELLVQFQDESVVDDSQLPKDRFSAERLKGVDSTLKIQPAELGDSAMYLCASSLRASGIISYEQYFGPGTRLTVT.

The sample holds many counts of this clonotype. The rearrangement uses TRBV5-1 and TRBJ2-7; D is undetermined. The V and J ends lost 4 bases and 0 bases respectively, with 14 bases between them. Germline CDR1 SGHRS, CDR2 YFSETQ. CDR3 size: 15 residues. The CDR3 nucleotides are TGCGCCAGCAGCCTTAGCTATGCGTTCTCCTACGAGCAGTACTTC. Translated: CASSLSYAFSYEQYF.

This rearrangement joins TRBV7-2 to TRBJ1-3, with unresolved D. Deletions cut 6 bases from V and 13 bases from J, with 19 bases between. Looked up from germline, CDR1 is SGHTA and CDR2 is FQGNSA. The CDR3 contains 13 residues. The chain's CDR3 is CASSLFGRTSIYF. The CDR3 DNA reads TGTGCCAGCAGTTTATTCGGCCGAACCTCAATATATTTT. Filled out from reference TRBV7-2 and TRBJ1-3, the complete variable domain reads GAGVSQSPSNKVTEKGKDVELRCDPISGHTALYWYRQSLGQGLEFLIYFQGNSAPDKSGLPSDRFSAERTGGSVSTLTIQRTQQEDSAVYLCASSLFGRTSIYFGEGSWLTVV.

The V call is TRBV20-1, the J call TRBJ2-7; 7 positions agree with TRBD1. Losses at the gene ends were 4 bases for V and 1 base for J; bases not matched to a gene: 7. Germline lookup yields CDR1 DFQATT and CDR2 SNEGSKA (reference sequence). The CDR3 runs 14 residues. CDR3 DNA: TGCAGTGCTACAACAGGGGCATCGTCCTACGAGCAGTACGTC. Protein sequence: CSATTGASSYEQYV.

The J gene is TRBJ2-5, the V gene TRBV15; 13 nucleotides agree with TRBD2. Looked up from germline, CDR1 is LNHNV and CDR2 is YYDKDF (reference sequence). Trimming cost V 3 bases and J 4 bases; bases outside gene matches: 5. CDR3 length: 16 amino acids. Here the CDR3 reads CATSRGLAGPRETQYF. In DNA, the CDR3 is TGTGCCACCAGCAGGGGACTAGCGGGACCTCGAGAGACCCAGTACTTC.

This clonotype was seen ten or more times. The chain is built from TRBV24-1 and TRBJ2-1; 11 bases are a match to TRBD2. Trimming cost V 5 bases and J 5 bases; bases outside gene matches: 10. The germline gives CDR1 KGHDR, CDR2 SFDVKD. The CDR3 runs 17 residues. CDR3 nucleotide sequence: TGTGCCACCAGTGTTCCCTCCGGGACTAGCGGTAACAATGAGCAGTTCTTC. Its protein product is CATSVPSGTSGNNEQFF.

Points on this clonotype: At one end the junction does not follow the germline gene, possibly because of a read error. This rearrangement joins TRBV5-1 to TRBJ2-2; 10 bases align to TRBD1. The CDR3 is 14 amino acids. Germline V gene sequence: CDR1 SGHRS, CDR2 YFSETQ. CDR3 protein: CASSGTGDRGELFF. For the CDR3, the DNA is TGCGCCAGCAGCGGGACAGGGGACCGCGGGGAGCTGTTCTTT.

This clonotype was seen at least ten times. The chain has TRBV20-1 and TRBJ2-3; D is unclear. Germline V gene data show CDR1 as DFQATT and CDR2 as SNEGSKA (reference sequence). This CDR3 spans 14 amino acids. Trimming removed 0 bases at V and 4 bases at J, with 11 bases between. The CDR3 loop reads CSARDRKFPDTQYF. Written as DNA, the CDR3 is TGCAGTGCTAGAGATCGGAAGTTCCCAGATACGCAGTATTTT.

On this clonotype itself: The CDR3 ends on some other residue instead of the conserved phenylalanine or tryptophan, so this is likely a read error. This CDR3 is CASRGGQVHEQYS. The CDR3 bases are TGTGCCAGCAGAGGGGGACAGGTCCACGAGCAGTACTCC. J is TRBJ2-7 and V is TRBV11-3; 8 bases align to TRBD1. Germline lookup yields CDR1 SGHNT and CDR2 YENEEA. This CDR3 has 13 residues. V dropped 6 bases and J dropped 5; count of bases not matched to a gene: 6.

A note on this clonotype: A much larger clone lies a single base off, so this may be a read error. The CDR3 sequence: CASSPADSNQPQHF. CDR3 nucleotides: TGTGCCAGCAGTCCCGCAGATAGCAATCAGCCCCAGCATTTT. The chain uses TRBV6-6 and TRBJ1-5; no reliable D call. The CDR3 runs 14 residues. The V end lost 5 bases, the J end lost 0 bases, and 8 bases lay between the germline ends. Germline CDR1 MNHNY, CDR2 SVGAGI (reference sequence).

This clonotype was observed at least ten times. J is TRBJ1-5 and V is TRBV6-6, with TRBD1 identical over 7 bases. CDR1 is MNHNY, CDR2 SVGAGI, per germline (reference sequence). The CDR3 is 14 residues long. V shed 5 bases, J shed 3 bases, and the junction held 4 bases outside the gene matches. The CDR3 DNA sequence: TGTGCCAGCAGTCCAGGGGGATACAATCAGCCCCAGCATTTT. It encodes CASSPGGYNQPQHF.

With regard to this clonotype: A read error may explain this, as a much larger clone is one base away. This chain uses TRBV5-4 with TRBJ2-2, with 7 bases matching TRBD1. Germline V gene lookup returns CDR1 SGHNT and CDR2 YYREEE (reference sequence). The CDR3 contains 16 residues. CDR3 in amino acids: CASSLNRGADTGERFF. Here the CDR3 DNA reads TGTGCCAGCAGCTTAAACAGGGGAGCAGACACCGGGGAGCGGTTTTTT.

The genes are TRBV10-3 and TRBJ2-2; maybe TRBD2 (7 bases). This CDR3 spans 14 amino acids. From germline, CDR1 is ENHRY and CDR2 SYGVKD. Between the trimmed V and J ends, which lost 2 bases and 8 bases, there was a span of 12 bases. The CDR3 sequence: CAISEAGASGELFF. In nucleotides, the CDR3 is TGTGCCATCAGTGAGGCGGGGGCTTCAGGGGAGCTGTTTTTT.

As for this clonotype: Since a much larger clone is just one base distant, this may be a read error. CDR3 sequence: CSARDGSWGERANNGYTF. In DNA form, the CDR3 reads TGCAGTGCTAGAGATGGTTCGTGGGGGGAGAGGGCTAACAATGGCTACACCTTC. The gene calls are TRBV20-1 and TRBJ1-2; tentative D call: TRBD1 (5 bases). The CDR3 is 18 residues long. CDR1 and CDR2 (germline): DFQATT, SNEGSKA (reference sequence).

This clonotype was seen a single time. With a much larger clone just one base away, this may be a read error. Because it lacks the conserved phenylalanine or tryptophan at the end, this CDR3 is likely a read error. This chain uses TRBV13 with TRBJ2-7; D tentatively reads TRBD1 or TRBD2 (5 bases each). V lost 4 bases, J lost 5 bases, and 24 bases lay in between. In germline, CDR1 is PRHDT, CDR2 FYEKMQ (reference sequence). The CDR3 loop spans 17 amino acids. The chain's CDR3 is CASSYVGDRGGLNEQYL. In DNA form, the CDR3 reads TGTGCCAGCAGCTACGTGGGAGATCGGGGCGGCCTCAACGAGCAGTACCTC.

As regards this clonotype: A much larger clone lies one base from this, so it may be a read error. The chain combines TRBV5-5 with TRBJ2-7; 7 bases are shared with TRBD2. The CDR3 spans 17 residues. Germline CDR1 is SGHKS and CDR2 is YYEKEE (reference sequence). CDR3 in amino acids: CASSFSPLAVTTSEQHF. The CDR3 DNA reads as TGTGCCAGCAGCTTTTCCCCCCTAGCGGTGACAACCTCCGAGCAGCACTTC.

This clonotype has at least ten counts. The rearrangement joins TRBV15 to TRBJ2-1; TRBD2 aligns across 10 bases. The germline gives CDR1 LNHNV, CDR2 YYDKDF (reference sequence). V gave up 3 bases and J gave up 7 bases; unmatched junction bases: 3. This CDR3 is built from 14 residues. CDR3 in DNA: TGTGCCACCAGCAGCGGACTAGCGGCTAATGAGCAGTTCTTC. It is translated as CATSSGLAANEQFF. Supplemented by reference TRBV15 and TRBJ2-1, the full variable domain reads DAMVIQNPRYQVTQFGKPVTLSCSQTLNHNVMYWYQQKSSQAPKLLFHYYDKDFNNEADTPDNFQSRRPNTSFCFLDIRSPGLGDTAMYLCATSSGLAANEQFFGPGTRLTVL.

The chain recombines TRBV20-1 with TRBJ2-5, with 9 bases aligning to TRBD2. CDR1 DFQATT and CDR2 SNEGSKA come from the germline V gene (reference sequence). CDR3 length: 13 amino acids. As DNA, the CDR3 is TGCAGCTTCCTAGCTAGCGGGGAATGGGCCCAGTACTTC. Encoded protein: CSFLASGEWAQYF.

There are many counts of this clonotype. The chain has TRBV10-2 and TRBJ2-7; maybe TRBD2 (7 bases). Germline V gives CDR1 WSHSY, CDR2 SAAADI. V lost 6 bases and J 3 bases, leaving 15 bases between the germline ends. CDR3 length equals 14 residues. In nucleotides, the CDR3 is TGCGCCAGCAGGCCCGGAGGGGGGGACTACGAGCAGTACTTC. It encodes CASRPGGGDYEQYF.